The 8 T cell receptor beta chains below come from one sample, sequenced in a study of regulatory T cells in long-lasting Graves disease (dated by TCRdb to the early 2020s). What the time point label conveys for this sample: newly diagnosed GD, antithyroid drugs for less than 3 months. For both TCR sequencing and RNA sequencing, RNA was extracted from PBMCs using TRIzol. The library came from multiplex PCR. Sequencing was carried out with an Illumina HiSeq 4000. To build TCR beta libraries, CDR3 regions were amplified by Arm-PCR using iRepertoire HTBI primers. TCRdb trimmed public reads at Q25 via fastp, called clones via MiXCR and kept in-frame beta chains. Each CDR3 protein appears once, grouped with its most common genes and DNA. Here the sample has 620,000 or so distinct CDR3 sequences; approximately 15% occur a single time. The ten largest clones represent 15% to 20% of the sample. This sample also belongs to another study, concerning T cells in Graves' hyperthyroidism and ophthalmopathy.

The sequences come from peripheral blood mononuclear cells (PBMCs), collected at new diagnosis, from a patient treated with antithyroid drugs. The source is a woman aged 25 to 39 with Graves disease. Donor details come from another sample of the same person, matched by shared clones.

This clonotype was detected many times. The chain carries TRBV20-1 and TRBJ2-1; a possible D gene is TRBD2 (5 bases). Germline V gene lookup returns CDR1 DFQATT and CDR2 SNEGSKA (reference sequence). The CDR3 sequence is 14 residues long. Trimming stripped 6 bases from V and 3 bases from J, with 15 bases between. The CDR3 reads CSASPGVDYNEQFF. The CDR3 DNA reads as TGCAGTGCCAGCCCCGGGGTAGACTACAATGAGCAGTTCTTC.

The sample holds many counts of this clonotype. The chain has TRBV28 and TRBJ1-2; the match to TRBD1 covers 7 bases. With V trimmed by 6 bases and J by 2 bases, 6 bases remained unmatched. The germline gives CDR1 MDHEN, CDR2 SYDVKM. The CDR3 covers 14 residues. The CDR3 region is CASSIGTDNYGYTF. The CDR3 DNA reads as TGTGCCAGCAGCATCGGGACAGACAACTATGGCTACACCTTC.

The chain has TRBV9 and TRBJ2-3, with a tentative D call TRBD2 (5 bases). Germline V gene sequence: CDR1 SGDLS, CDR2 YYNGEE. Trimming took off 6 bases at V and 3 bases at J, with 17 bases between the two ends. CDR3 length: 15 residues. The CDR3 loop is CASTGGGRGTDTQYF. CDR3 DNA: TGTGCCAGCACCGGAGGAGGACGTGGGACAGATACGCAGTATTTT.

This clonotype was counted at least ten times. The chain links TRBV12-3 or TRBV12-4 to TRBJ2-3; D may match TRBD1 or TRBD2 (5 bases each). V was pared by 6 bases and J by 0 bases, with 16 bases between. The CDR3 sequence is 16 residues long. CDR3 in DNA: TGTGCCAGCAGACTTCTGGGGACCTCTAGCACAGATACGCAGTATTTT. It codes for CASRLLGTSSTDTQYF.

The gene calls are TRBV5-1 and TRBJ1-1; D ambiguous. The CDR3 consists of 15 residues. Germline CDR1 SGHRS, CDR2 YFSETQ. The V end was cut by 4 bases, the J end by 4 bases, with 17 bases between. CDR3 coding DNA: TGCGCCAGCAGCGCCGAACCGGGATTGATCACTGAAGCTTTCTTT. Translating it yields CASSAEPGLITEAFF.

This clonotype was detected only once. The chain joins TRBV6-2 or TRBV6-3 to TRBJ2-1; unclear D gene. The better agreement between TRBJ2-3 and the DNA end casts doubt on the J call. From germline, CDR1 is MNHEY and CDR2 SVGEGT. This CDR3 is built from 12 residues. The DNA of the CDR3 is TGTGCCAGCAGTGAGCCCGCCCCCTGGCAGTATTTT. Its translation: CASSEPAPWQYF.

This clonotype was found many times. The chain links TRBV11-2 to TRBJ2-7; 12 nucleotides line up with TRBD2. The CDR3 runs to 15 residues. Germline-derived CDR1 and CDR2 are SGHAT and FQNNGV. V lost 5 bases to trimming and J lost 0 bases; unmatched junction nucleotides: 2. CDR3 amino acids: CASSQLAGGSYEQYF. The DNA of the CDR3 is TGTGCCAGCAGCCAACTAGCGGGGGGCTCCTACGAGCAGTACTTC.

V is TRBV2 and J is TRBJ1-3; no firm D call. The CDR3 spans 12 residues. With 10 bases removed from V and 2 bases from J, the gap between germline ends came to 9 bases. Germline V gene lookup returns CDR1 SNHLY and CDR2 FYNNEI. Here the CDR3 DNA reads TGTGCCACCTCCGGGACTGGAAACACCATATATTTT. Translation: CATSGTGNTIYF.